This T cell receptor beta chain was retrieved from a study of blood T cell repertoires in COVID-19. At the level of the study: COVID-19 samples collected from the United States, Italy and Spain covered acute and convalescent phases. T cells, B-cell-depleted T cells, or PBMCs supplied cDNA or gDNA.

CDR3 size: 12 residues. V dropped 6 bases and J dropped 5 bases, with 10 bases sitting between them. Generated by immunoSEQ multiplex PCR, the TCRdb table keeps only in-frame clones and is missing some. The sample has about 320,000 clones, around 88% seen once. The chain links TRBV12-3 or TRBV12-4 to TRBJ2-5, with D perhaps TRBD2 (5 bases). This receptor was identified in a woman in her 30s with COVID-19, enrolled during active disease. The specimen sequenced was peripheral blood. CDR3 DNA: TGTGCCAGCAGCTTAAGGGAGGAGACCCAGTACTTC. Protein product: CASSLREETQYF.